The clone carrying this TCR beta chain has only one observation. Germline loops: CDR1 MNHNS, CDR2 SASEGT. The CDR3 sequence is 15 residues long. Trimming took off 2 bases at V and 7 bases at J, with 14 bases between the two ends. The record originates from a study of T cell changes during pregnancy in multiple sclerosis. Produced via immunoSEQ multiplex PCR; TCRdb's table is partial and in-frame only. The data hold 40,000 to 45,000 clones, with approximately 90% observed a single time. This receptor was obtained from a female donor with multiple sclerosis, enrolled in a pregnancy study. The chain joins TRBV6-1 to TRBJ1-4, with a possible D match to TRBD1 (5 bases). The sample here was CD8+ T cells from peripheral blood mononuclear cells, taken in the third trimester of pregnancy. The CDR3 region is CASSEITGRSEKLFF. For the CDR3, the DNA is TGTGCCAGCAGTGAAATAACAGGCCGGAGTGAAAAACTGTTTTTT.